By share, the clone carrying this T cell receptor (beta chain) ranks as medium-sized. Its antigen remains unknown. This record belongs to a study of immune heterogeneity within non-small cell lung tumors. The study, taken as a whole, reports: In tumor regions, T-cell clonality showed a moderate but significant correlation with local tumor mutational burden (R around 0.34).

Germline V CDR1 and CDR2: SGHNT, YENEEA. This CDR3 comprises 14 residues. The V gene end was trimmed by 4 bases and the J gene end by 11 bases; junction bases not matched to a gene: 10. Multiplex PCR employing 32 V and 13 J primers generated amplicons of the TCR beta CDR3. From the multiplex PCR reads, TCRdb called clonotypes with MiXCR, one entry per CDR3 protein. Counted here are around 29,000 distinct CDR3 sequences, about 30% occurring once; the ten biggest clones make up roughly 4.3%. Bulk tumor genomic DNA constituted the template, at around 610 ng per sample. Multiple widely separated biopsies were taken from each primary tumor at surgery. Patients had untreated, newly diagnosed non-small cell lung cancer and underwent curative surgery.

The clonotype was recovered from a middle-aged man with non-small cell lung cancer. Sequencing was performed on lung tumor tissue. The chain joins TRBV11-3 to TRBJ1-1; 10 bases are a match to TRBD1. The chain's CDR3 is CASSSRSGQGFAFF. Written as DNA, the CDR3 is TGTGCCAGCAGCTCGAGATCGGGACAGGGGTTTGCTTTCTTT.